The 27 T cell receptor beta chains below were found in one sample sequenced in a study of chemoradiotherapy in HPV16-positive cancers. The repertoire was sequenced with immunoSEQ multiplex PCR; TCRdb's copy has only in-frame clones and lacks some. The table lists some 32,000 clones, 88% of them singletons. The source material was blood, sampled from a patient who underwent chemoradiotherapy. The receptors were gathered from a human donor with HPV-associated anogenital cancer.

The chain is built from TRBV6-5 and TRBJ2-1, with TRBD2 matching 7 bases. CDR1 is MNHEY and CDR2 is SVGAGI in the germline V gene. Germline trimming cut 8 bases from V and 7 bases from J; bases unmatched to any gene: 14. This CDR3 has 15 residues. In DNA, the CDR3 is TGTGCCAGCTGTGGGAGGGCCTCCAGGCCTAATGAGCAGTTCTTC. It is translated as CASCGRASRPNEQFF.

The V call is TRBV7-9, the J call TRBJ1-1, with D possibly being TRBD1 (5 bases). Trimming took off 0 bases at V and 0 bases at J, with 17 bases between the two ends. Germline CDR1 and CDR2: SEHNR and FQNEAQ (reference sequence). CDR3 length equals 18 residues. CDR3 sequence reads: CASSLAHSTKGLNTEAFF. The CDR3 DNA is TGTGCCAGCAGCTTAGCGCATTCTACCAAGGGGTTGAACACTGAAGCTTTCTTT.

In this sample, this clone turned up once. The gene calls are TRBV15 and TRBJ2-5; tentative D call: TRBD2 (5 bases). Germline loops: CDR1 LNHNV, CDR2 YYDKDF (reference sequence). The germline V and J ends were trimmed by 1 base and 1 base, with 7 bases remaining between them. CDR3 length equals 14 residues. The CDR3 nucleotides are TGTGCCACCAGCAGAGGGCTAGCCCAAGAGACCCAGTACTTC. Protein sequence: CATSRGLAQETQYF.

This clone has a handful of counts. The chain couples TRBV7-2 to TRBJ1-2; D ambiguous. The CDR3 has 15 residues. CDR1 is SGHTA and CDR2 is FQGNSA in the germline V gene. Between the trimmed V and J ends, which lost 5 bases and 0 bases, there was a span of 13 bases. CDR3 residues: CASSLLGVSNYGYTF. CDR3 bases: TGTGCCAGCAGCCTACTCGGTGTCTCTAACTATGGCTACACCTTC.

This sequence joins TRBV6-5 and TRBJ2-1, with 11 positions matching TRBD2. Germline CDR1 and CDR2: MNHEY and SVGAGI. J gave up 9 bases and V 0 bases, and 4 bases lay outside the gene matches. The CDR3 spans 15 residues. CDR3 sequence: CASSYSLAGEGEQFF. The DNA of the CDR3 is TGTGCCAGCAGTTACTCACTAGCGGGAGAAGGTGAGCAGTTCTTC.

This sequence joins TRBV19 and TRBJ2-7; no definite D call. The CDR3 loop spans 14 amino acids. CDR1 and CDR2 from the germline V gene are LNHDA and SQIVND (reference sequence). V was pared by 0 bases and J by 2 bases, with 8 bases between. CDR3: CASSIEDGTYEQYF. CDR3 nucleotide sequence: TGTGCCAGTAGTATAGAGGACGGAACCTACGAGCAGTACTTC.

The gene calls are TRBV11-2 and TRBJ2-3, with a tentative D call TRBD2 (5 bases). The CDR3 spans 14 residues. Germline CDR1 and CDR2: SGHAT and FQNNGV. V lost 4 bases to trimming and J lost 6 bases, with 14 bases between them. The CDR3: CASSSGLRADTQYF. The CDR3 DNA sequence: TGTGCCAGCAGCTCCGGACTGAGGGCGGATACGCAGTATTTT. Together with reference TRBV11-2 and TRBJ2-3, the CDR3 gives the full variable domain: EAGVAQSPRYKIIEKRQSVAFWCNPISGHATLYWYQQILGQGPKLLIQFQNNGVVDDSQLPKDRFSAERLKGVDSTLKIQPAKLEDSAVYLCASSSGLRADTQYFGPGTRLTVL.

V and J are TRBV6-5 and TRBJ1-3; D not certain. Trimming left V 4 bases short and J 1 base short, with 11 bases between. This CDR3 region has 15 residues. Germline V gives CDR1 MNHEY, CDR2 SVGAGI. This chain's CDR3 is CASSSPRWSGNTIYF. CDR3 coding DNA: TGTGCCAGCAGTTCCCCTCGTTGGTCTGGAAACACCATATATTTT.

For the CDR3, the DNA is TGCGCCAGCAGCTTGGACGGTTCCTACGAGCAGTACTTC. Amino acid sequence: CASSLDGSYEQYF. This chain links TRBV5-1 with TRBJ2-7; D unresolved. This CDR3 comprises 13 residues. Germline-derived CDR1 and CDR2 are SGHRS and YFSETQ. The V gene lost 0 bases and the J gene lost 1 base, with 5 bases spanning the gap.

This sequence joins TRBV6-4 and TRBJ2-3; D could derive from TRBD1 or TRBD2 (5 bases each). The CDR3 is 14 amino acids. Deletions cut 6 bases from V and 2 bases from J, with 12 bases between. Looked up from germline, CDR1 is MRHNA and CDR2 is SNTAGT. CDR3 residues: CASSPRGVTDTQYF. DNA of the CDR3: TGTGCCAGCAGCCCCCGAGGGGTCACAGATACGCAGTATTTT.

The rearrangement links TRBV9 to TRBJ2-3; 8 bases line up with TRBD2. The CDR3 has 14 residues. The V and J ends lost 2 bases and 6 bases, in that order; junction bases with no gene match: 5. Germline assignment: CDR1 SGDLS and CDR2 YYNGEE. CDR3 sequence reads: CASSVRGGQDTQYF. As DNA, the CDR3 is TGTGCCAGCAGCGTCCGGGGGGGCCAGGATACGCAGTATTTT.

V usage is TRBV5-8 and J usage is TRBJ1-1; 7 nucleotides align to TRBD1. J was trimmed by 11 bases and V by 4 bases; bases with no gene match: 5. Germline V CDR1 and CDR2: SGHTS, YDEGEE. This CDR3 is 11 amino acids long. CDR3 sequence reads: CASSGDRVAFF. The CDR3 coding sequence is TGTGCCAGCAGCGGCGACAGGGTTGCTTTCTTT.

This clone has just a few counts. The chain carries TRBV29-1 and TRBJ1-1; no clear D gene. The CDR3 sequence is 13 residues long. The germline V gene has CDR1 SQVTM and CDR2 ANQGSEA. V lost 2 bases to trimming and J lost 7 bases, with 14 bases between them. As DNA, the CDR3 is TGCAGCGTTGAATCAACAGCCAAACTTGAAGCTTTCTTT. It yields the protein CSVESTAKLEAFF. The variable domain in full, with the rest retrieved from reference TRBV29-1 and TRBJ1-1, is SAVISQKPSRDICQRGTSLTIQCQVDSQVTMMFWYRQQPGQSLTLIATANQGSEATYESGFVIDKFPISRPNLTFSTLTVSNMSPEDSSIYLCSVESTAKLEAFFGQGTRLTVV.

CDR3 residues: CASSLRDRGEKLFF. CDR3 coding DNA: TGTGCCAGCAGCCTAAGGGACAGGGGTGAAAAACTGTTTTTT. This sequence joins TRBV2 and TRBJ1-4, with 10 bases lining up with TRBD1. Germline CDR1 and CDR2: SNHLY and FYNNEI. The CDR3 covers 14 residues. V lost 6 bases and J lost 7; bases outside the gene matches: 5.

This chain links TRBV5-6 with TRBJ1-5, with 9 bases identical to TRBD1. V was clipped by 3 bases and J by 4 bases; unmatched bases: 5. The CDR3 consists of 15 residues. Germline CDR1 reads SGHDT; CDR2 reads YYEEEE. The CDR3 region is CASSSGDRVNQPQHF. The CDR3, as DNA: TGTGCCAGCAGCTCGGGGGACAGGGTTAATCAGCCCCAGCATTTT.

This chain links TRBV18 with TRBJ2-1, with 7 positions matching TRBD1. In germline, CDR1 is KGHSH, CDR2 LQKENI. The junction had 6 bases not matched to a gene; V was cut back by 3 bases and J by 4 bases. CDR3 length: 15 residues. CDR3 amino acids: CASSPDRVRYNEQFF. Written as DNA, the CDR3 is TGTGCCAGCTCACCTGACAGGGTTCGGTACAATGAGCAGTTCTTC. Variable domain in full (rest from reference TRBV18 and TRBJ2-1): NAGVMQNPRHLVRRRGQEARLRCSPMKGHSHVYWYRQLPEEGLKFMVYLQKENIIDESGMPKERFSAEFPKEGPSILRIQQVVRGDSAAYFCASSPDRVRYNEQFFGPGTRLTVL.

The chain is built from TRBV10-1 and TRBJ2-3, with unresolved D. CDR3 length: 11 amino acids. The V end lost 6 bases, the J end lost 6 bases, and 7 bases lay between the germline ends. The germline CDR1 and CDR2 sequences are WNHNN and SYGVQD (reference sequence). This CDR3 reads CASSVGDTQYF. The CDR3 coding sequence is TGCGCCAGCAGCGTGGGCGATACGCAGTATTTT.

The chain couples TRBV20-1 to TRBJ1-1; a possible D gene is TRBD1 (6 bases). Per the germline V gene, CDR1 is DFQATT and CDR2 is SNEGSKA (reference sequence). This CDR3 is 10 amino acids long. Trimming cost V 6 bases and J 10 bases, with 12 bases left between them. The CDR3 is CSAQGPPAFF. Here the CDR3 DNA reads TGCAGTGCACAGGGCCCGCCAGCTTTCTTT.

The rearrangement joins TRBV4-2 to TRBJ1-1; 8 bases map to TRBD1. CDR1 and CDR2 (germline): LGHNA, YNFKEQ. The CDR3 spans 13 residues. Unmatched junction bases numbered 9, after V lost 4 bases and J lost 11 bases. CDR3 protein: CASSLNRQGTAFF. CDR3 DNA: TGTGCCAGCAGCCTTAACCGACAGGGGACGGCTTTCTTT.

The J gene is TRBJ2-7, the V gene TRBV7-9; no clear D gene. Germline V gene sequence: CDR1 SEHNR, CDR2 FQNEAQ (reference sequence). The CDR3 runs to 14 residues. V was pared by 1 base and J by 0 bases, with 7 bases between. In DNA form, the CDR3 reads TGTGCCAGCAGCTTAGAGACGAGCTCCTACGAGCAGTACTTC. This codes for CASSLETSSYEQYF. Full variable domain (remainder filled in from reference TRBV7-9 and TRBJ2-7): DTGVSQNPRHKITKRGQNVTFRCDPISEHNRLYWYRQTLGQGPEFLTYFQNEAQLEKSRLLSDRFSAERPKGSFSTLEIQRTEQGDSAMYLCASSLETSSYEQYFGPGTRLTVT.

The chain couples TRBV5-6 to TRBJ1-5; D is unclear. The CDR3 extends over 15 amino acids. The ends were cut back, 4 bases at V and 0 bases at J, with 11 bases in the middle. Germline V gene data show CDR1 as SGHDT and CDR2 as YYEEEE. The CDR3 is CASSTRGYSNQPQHF. The CDR3 DNA reads as TGTGCCAGCAGCACACGTGGGTATAGCAATCAGCCCCAGCATTTT.

This chain uses TRBV7-8 with TRBJ2-3; 9 bases are a match to TRBD2. CDR3 size: 15 residues. Looked up from germline, CDR1 is SGHVS and CDR2 is FQNEAQ. The V and J ends lost 1 base and 7 bases, in that order; junction bases with no gene match: 6. In DNA form, the CDR3 reads TGTGCCAGCAGCTTAGTCCTAGCGGGGTGGAATACGCAGTATTTT. It specifies CASSLVLAGWNTQYF.

The chain combines TRBV10-1 with TRBJ1-1; D might be TRBD1 (5 bases). The CDR3 runs 14 residues. Per the germline V gene, CDR1 is WNHNN and CDR2 is SYGVQD (reference sequence). Trimming shortened V by 4 bases and J by 11 bases, and 20 bases separated the two germline ends. The CDR3 region is CASSAGAGPSTAFF. Written as DNA, the CDR3 is TGCGCCAGCAGTGCTGGTGCGGGACCCTCGACGGCTTTCTTT.

V usage is TRBV11-2 and J usage is TRBJ2-1; D gene unclear. Trimming removed 3 bases from V and 3 bases from J, with 9 bases in between. The CDR3 runs to 14 residues. Germline values: CDR1 SGHAT, CDR2 FQNNGV. The CDR3: CASSFKLDYNEQFF. For the CDR3, the DNA is TGTGCCAGCAGCTTTAAATTGGACTACAATGAGCAGTTCTTC. The complete variable domain, with remaining parts taken from reference TRBV11-2 and TRBJ2-1, reads EAGVAQSPRYKIIEKRQSVAFWCNPISGHATLYWYQQILGQGPKLLIQFQNNGVVDDSQLPKDRFSAERLKGVDSTLKIQPAKLEDSAVYLCASSFKLDYNEQFFGPGTRLTVL.

This clone turned up a few times. The rearrangement links TRBV5-1 to TRBJ1-1, with D unclear. The CDR3 runs 12 residues. Trimming pared 0 bases from V and 9 bases from J, leaving 9 bases between. Per germline, CDR1 SGHRS and CDR2 YFSETQ. CDR3 residues: CASSLEGGKAFF. DNA of the CDR3: TGCGCCAGCAGCTTGGAAGGAGGAAAAGCTTTCTTT. The full variable domain, rest sourced from reference TRBV5-1 and TRBJ1-1, is KAGVTQTPRYLIKTRGQQVTLSCSPISGHRSVSWYQQTPGQGLQFLFEYFSETQRNKGNFPGRFSGRQFSNSRSEMNVSTLELGDSALYLCASSLEGGKAFFGQGTRLTVV.

A single count supports this clone. This rearrangement joins TRBV7-3 to TRBJ2-1; TRBD2 is a possible D gene (5 bases). CDR3 length equals 16 residues. Trimming took 4 bases from V and 0 from J, leaving 13 bases between them. From germline, CDR1 is SGHTA and CDR2 FQGTGA. As DNA, the CDR3 is TGTGCCAGCAGCTCTCGGGCTAGCTCCTCCTACAATGAGCAGTTCTTC. This encodes CASSSRASSSYNEQFF. The whole variable domain, remainder taken from reference TRBV7-3 and TRBJ2-1, is GAGVSQTPSNKVTEKGKYVELRCDPISGHTALYWYRQSLGQGPEFLIYFQGTGAADDSGLPNDRFFAVRPEGSVSTLKIQRTERGDSAVYLCASSSRASSSYNEQFFGPGTRLTVL.

The rearrangement links TRBV5-1 to TRBJ1-2, with 9 nucleotides matching TRBD1. CDR3 length: 14 amino acids. Germline trimming cut 4 bases from V and 6 bases from J; bases unmatched to any gene: 7. CDR1 and CDR2 (germline): SGHRS, YFSETQ. The CDR3: CASSLDRGLDGYTF. DNA of the CDR3: TGCGCCAGCAGCCTGGACAGGGGTTTAGATGGCTACACCTTC.